This is a list of T cell receptor beta chains from one sample in a study of blood T cell repertoires in COVID-19. Using immunoSEQ multiplex PCR, the repertoire was profiled, and TCRdb retains in-frame clones only, with some absent. This table has roughly 200,000 clones, about four fifths appearing once. Sequencing was performed on peripheral blood. These receptor sequences come from a man between 50 and 59 years old with active or convalescent COVID-19. CDR3s include the opening cysteine and the closing phenylalanine or tryptophan. D genes are given only for firm matches. Only part of the rows carry a size: once, few, many, or a class if the clone is expanded.

v_call	clone_size	d_call	j_call	cdr3_nt	cdr3_aa
TRBV28	.	.	TRBJ1-5	TGTGCCAGCAGTTTAGGTGGTCGGGGAGGCAATCAGCCCCAGCATTTT	CASSLGGRGGNQPQHF
TRBV3-1/TRBV3-2	once	.	TRBJ1-2	TGTGCCAGCAGCCCCTGGGGGGGTCCCTCTTTAATCCTCTTC	CASSPWGGPSLILF
TRBV7-2	few	.	TRBJ1-1	TGTGCCAGCACCTCCGGGACAATTAACACTGAAGCTTTCTTT	CASTSGTINTEAFF
TRBV9	.	TRBD2	TRBJ2-1	TGTGCCAGCAGCGTAGCTGGAGGCGGGGGAGGAAGAAATGAGCAGTTCTTC	CASSVAGGGGGRNEQFF
TRBV2	.	.	TRBJ1-2	TGTGCCAGCACGAGGGAGGATGGCTACACCTTC	CASTREDGYTF
TRBV13	few	TRBD1	TRBJ1-1	TGTGCCAGCAGCTCCGACAGGGGGCGGGTCACTGAAGCTTTCTTT	CASSSDRGRVTEAFF
TRBV29-1	.	.	TRBJ1-2	TGCAGCGTTGAGGGGCGCGACTATGGCTACACCTTC	CSVEGRDYGYTF
TRBV4-2	few	.	TRBJ1-1	TGTGCCAGCAGCCAAGAATTGGCCGGAGGAGCTTTCTTT	CASSQELAGGAFF
TRBV4-3	.	TRBD1	TRBJ1-1	TGCGCCAGCAGCCAGGGGATTGGGACAGAGAACACTGAAGCTTTCTTT	CASSQGIGTENTEAFF
TRBV14	.	.	TRBJ1-5	TGTGCCAGCAGTTATCCGGGTCAGCCCCAGCATTTT	CASSYPGQPQHF
TRBV27	few	.	TRBJ1-3	TGTGCCAGCAGTTCTCACGGAGCCTCTGGAAACACCATATATTTT	CASSSHGASGNTIYF
TRBV28	once	TRBD1	TRBJ2-1	TGTGCTTTACAGGGGGCGCGGGATGAGCAGTTCTTC	CALQGARDEQFF
TRBV7-9	.	.	TRBJ1-1	TGTGCCAGCAGCGTAGTAACTGAAGCTTTCTTT	CASSVVTEAFF
TRBV5-6	many	TRBD1	TRBJ2-7	TGTGCCAGCAGCCCCGGGACAGGGATGAGGGAGCAGTACTTC	CASSPGTGMREQYF
TRBV11-2	.	.	TRBJ1-3	TGTGCCAGCAGCTTCCCGGGGGGGGCGTCCATATATTTT	CASSFPGGASIYF
TRBV7-2	.	.	TRBJ2-2	TGTGCCAGCAGCTTAGCCAGGGTGGAGCTGTTTTTT	CASSLARVELFF
TRBV7-9	.	.	TRBJ1-5	TGTGCCAGCAGCTTAGCGAGGACAAATTTAGGGAGCAATCAGCCCCAGCATTTT	CASSLARTNLGSNQPQHF
TRBV11-2	.	.	TRBJ1-3	TGTGCCAGCAACTCCGCCCCTGGAAACACCATATATTTT	CASNSAPGNTIYF
TRBV30	once	.	TRBJ1-5	TGTGCCTGGGCGGCCCCCGGCCCGGACAGTAGAAGCAATCAGCCCCAGCATTTT	CAWAAPGPDSRSNQPQHF
TRBV25-1	once	.	TRBJ2-2	TGTGCCAGCAGTCATGGGGCTAGCGTAGGCGGGGAGCTGTTTTTT	CASSHGASVGGELFF
TRBV9	.	TRBD1	TRBJ1-2	TGTGCCAGCAGCGCCCGACAGGGCTTTGTCTATGGCTACACCTTC	CASSARQGFVYGYTF
TRBV24-1	.	TRBD1	TRBJ1-2	TGTGCCACCAGTGATCCAAGGACAGGTAGCTATGGCTACACCTTC	CATSDPRTGSYGYTF
TRBV29-1	.	.	TRBJ2-1	TGCAGCGTTGAGGTCCTCGGGGGACCCTCCTACAATGAGCAGTTCTTC	CSVEVLGGPSYNEQFF
TRBV10-3	once	TRBD1	TRBJ1-3	TGTGCCATCAGCTTGACAGGGGGCACTGGAAACACCATATATTTT	CAISLTGGTGNTIYF
TRBV7-3	.	.	TRBJ1-2	TGTGCCAGCAGCTTCCTGGGAGGCTATGGCTACACCTTC	CASSFLGGYGYTF
TRBV30	.	TRBD1	TRBJ2-2	TGTGCCTGGGGGACAGGGGGCGGCCCCACCCCCGGGGAGCTGTTTTTT	CAWGTGGGPTPGELFF
TRBV5-1	.	TRBD1	TRBJ2-1	TGCGCCAGCAGCGGGGGACAGGCCTTAAGGGGCAATGAGCAGTTCTTC	CASSGGQALRGNEQFF
TRBV5-4	.	TRBD1	TRBJ2-1	TGTGCCAGCAGCCCCCTAGGGGGCACTTACAATGAGCAGTTCTTC	CASSPLGGTYNEQFF
TRBV6-5	.	TRBD1	TRBJ1-2	TGTGCCAGCCTCAGGGGGCGGTTTGGCGGCTACACCTTC	CASLRGRFGGYTF
TRBV14	.	.	TRBJ2-3	TGTGCCAGCAGGGACAGCCTTGTGGATACGCAGTATTTT	CASRDSLVDTQYF
TRBV23-1	.	.	TRBJ1-1	TGCGCCAGCGGGGAACTTTGGTCAGGCCGGGGCACTGAAGCTTTCTTT	CASGELWSGRGTEAFF
TRBV9	.	.	TRBJ1-5	TGTGCCAGCAGCGGGGCAGCGGATCAGCCCCAGCATTTT	CASSGAADQPQHF
TRBV15	.	TRBD1	TRBJ1-4	TGTGCCACCACGCAGGGGGCTGCAACTAATGAAAAACTGTTTTTT	CATTQGAATNEKLFF
TRBV15	.	.	TRBJ1-4	TGTGCCACCAGCAGAGATGCGGGAGATGAAAAACTGTTTTTT	CATSRDAGDEKLFF
TRBV7-9	.	TRBD1	TRBJ1-2	TGTGCCAGCAGCGCACGACAGGGCGACTACACCTTC	CASSARQGDYTF
TRBV19	once	.	TRBJ1-2	TGTGCCAGTAGCATCGACAGGATGGATGGCTACACCTTC	CASSIDRMDGYTF
TRBV2	.	.	TRBJ1-1	TGTGCCAGCAATCTTTTCCGGGAGGTGAGCACTGAAGCTTTCTTT	CASNLFREVSTEAFF
TRBV19	.	TRBD2	TRBJ2-3	TGTGCCAGTAGTGGAGGCGGGCTTTCTAGCGGGGGGGCTACGCAGTATTTT	CASSGGGLSSGGATQYF
TRBV6-1	.	.	TRBJ1-2	TGTGCCAGCAGTGAAGCGGGCCCCTATGGCTACACCTTC	CASSEAGPYGYTF
TRBV7-2	once	TRBD2	TRBJ2-1	TGTGCCAGCAGCTTAGAGACTAGCGGGGGGGCACTGTTCTTC	CASSLETSGGALFF
TRBV19	.	TRBD1	TRBJ2-3	TGTGCCAGTAGTAGATTTGGGACAGGGGGTCCCACAGATACGCAGTATTTT	CASSRFGTGGPTDTQYF
TRBV5-1	.	TRBD2	TRBJ2-5	TGCGCCAGCAGCTCTGGACTAGCCCTCCGGGAGACCCAGTACTTC	CASSSGLALRETQYF
TRBV10-3	.	.	TRBJ1-2	TGTGCCATCAGTGAGTCCCATCAAGGAGATCTAAACTATGGCTACACCTTC	CAISESHQGDLNYGYTF
TRBV6-5	.	TRBD1	TRBJ1-1	TGTGCCAGCAGGGCAGGGGGTAACACTGAAGCTTTCTTT	CASRAGGNTEAFF
TRBV11-1	.	.	TRBJ2-1	TGTGCCAGCAGCCCCGAGCCCGACGGACTCTACAATGAGCAGTTCTTC	CASSPEPDGLYNEQFF
TRBV7-9	.	.	TRBJ1-2	TGTGCCAGCAGCCCCCTGAACTATGGCTACACCTTC	CASSPLNYGYTF
TRBV28	.	TRBD1	TRBJ1-3	TGTGCCAGCAGTAGCGCCGGGGACAGTTCCGGAAACACCATATATTTT	CASSSAGDSSGNTIYF
TRBV2	.	.	TRBJ1-5	TGTGCCAGCCGTGCCGGCAATCAGCCCCAGCATTTT	CASRAGNQPQHF
TRBV7-9	.	.	TRBJ1-4	TGTGCCAGCAGCTTAGCGAACAGGGATGAAAAACTGTTTTTT	CASSLANRDEKLFF
TRBV7-9	.	TRBD1	TRBJ2-7	TGTGCCAGCAGCTTGGACAGGATGAGGCACGAGCAGTACTTC	CASSLDRMRHEQYF
TRBV21-1	.	.	TRBJ1-4	TGTGCCAGCAGCAATTTGAGACAGCTATTTAATGAAAAACTGTTTTTT	CASSNLRQLFNEKLFF
TRBV5-6	once	TRBD1	TRBJ2-6	TGTGCCAGCAGCTTGTTCGGTTCAGGGGGTTCTGGGGCCAACGTCCTGACTTTC	CASSLFGSGGSGANVLTF
TRBV10-3	.	.	TRBJ1-5	TGTGCCATCACAGGACAGTCCGATCAGCCCCAGCATTTT	CAITGQSDQPQHF